The present TCR beta chain was sequenced within a study of Ad26.COV2.S vaccination and SARS-CoV-2 variants (dated by TCRdb to 2020 to 2023). Study-wide context: Donors in the vaccine arm were drawn from COV1001, a multicentre, randomized, double-blind, placebo-controlled phase I-IIa trial testing Ad26.COV2.S in healthy adults. Ad26.COV2.S was administered intramuscularly at 5 x 10^10 or 1 x 10^11 viral particles, either as a single shot or as two shots given 56 days apart. TCRbeta repertoire sequencing served as the tool for gauging how specific and how broad the SARS-CoV-2-reactive T cell receptors were following Ad26.COV2.S vaccination. A total of some 30 samples were included in the TCR-sequenced set, comprising around 19 Ad26.COV2.S vaccine recipients, 5 placebo recipients and 8 SARS-CoV-2 convalescent individuals. Trial participants were randomized into five groups of five: low-dose or high-dose Ad26.COV2.S given once or twice, or placebo on both occasions. Blinding of investigators to trial group allocation was maintained during experiments and outcome assessment.

Read against the paper, the sample's treatment or condition label means: some 20 received Ad26.COV2.S at low or high dose, single or two shots; several received placebo; per-sample allocation not given. For vaccine and placebo recipients, the sequenced repertoires came from samples collected on day 63 after the first injection. Cohort 1b enrolled some 25 adults aged 18-55 years at a single site in Boston, USA, between 29 July and 7 August 2020. Ad26.COV2.S was a replication-incompetent adenovirus type 26 vector that expressed a prefusion-stabilized SARS-CoV-2 spike protein derived from the original Wuhan strain. V sheds 4 bases and J sheds 5 bases, leaving 7 bases between their ends. Via the germline V gene, CDR1 is KGHDR and CDR2 SFDVKD. Measured from the cysteine to the phenylalanine, the CDR3 is 12 residues long. The only DNA kept is the CDR3, 36 bases in frame from the first base. TCRbeta CDR3 regions were sequenced with the immunoSEQ Assay. After extraction, genomic DNA underwent amplification by bias-controlled multiplex PCR, followed by high-throughput sequencing. In the source study's methods: Collapsing and filtering of sequences were performed to quantify the absolute abundance of each unique TCRbeta CDR3 region. T cell fraction was estimated by normalizing TCRbeta template counts to usable DNA, which was measured by amplifying reference genes present in all nucleated cells. Repertoire TCRs were annotated as SARS-CoV-2-specific when V gene, CDR3 amino acid sequence and J gene were exactly matched to a known reactive TCR set. The reference SARS-CoV-2 TCR set was obtained from MIRA and was filtered for enrichment in COVID-19-positive ImmuneCODE repertoires, whereby public or cross-reactive TCRs were removed. Based on the MIRA antigens, annotated TCRs were further analysed at the level of specific ORF or position within ORF. Breadth was defined as the number of annotated unique rearrangements divided by the total number of unique productive rearrangements, and depth was defined as the summed frequency of the annotated unique rearrangements. Group comparisons of TCR breadth used two-sided Wilcoxon rank-sum tests. Imported from immuneACCESS, the table was reduced by TCRdb to in-frame sequences with V and J called. These copies leave out some clones; in studies compared against another copy, an unresolved V gene accounts for under half, and the cause of the remainder is not known. V and J calls and clone size are given by that table; D and trimming were obtained from the DNA. The sample profile shows roughly 300,000 clones; roughly 90% of them were found once. 5% of the sample is taken by the ten largest.

In the case of this clone: Its recognized antigen is unknown. Per-nucleotide qualities are absent, and no much larger clonotype sits a single base away.

Study-level results and caveats: Ad26.COV2.S recipients had higher spike-specific TCR breadth than placebo recipients (P = 0.0014). Substantial breadth of spike-specific CD8+ and CD4+ T cell responses was reported after vaccination. According to the authors, total T cell responses may have been underestimated by the TCR breadth and depth analyses. Vaccine and placebo recipients had similar non-spike TCR breadth, a finding consistent with the vaccine containing only spike. The study was not powered for comparison of responses between vaccine doses or regimens.

Source: peripheral blood, taken in a trial of Ad26.COV2.S vaccine versus placebo. The rearranged chain carries TRBV24-1 and TRBJ2-5; possibly the D gene is TRBD1, per 5 matching bases. The source is a person between 18 and 60 years old who received the Ad26.COV2.S COVID-19 vaccine or a placebo. The CDR3 loop reads CATSDRVETQYF. In nucleotide form, the sequence is TGTGCCACCAGTGACAGGGTGGAGACCCAGTACTTC.